The rows below give T cell receptor beta chains drawn from one sample of a study of blood T cell repertoires in COVID-19. Sequencing used immunoSEQ multiplex PCR; TCRdb keeps in-frame clones, though not all of them. The sample consists of roughly 100,000 clones, 91% of them appearing once. The sample was peripheral blood. The source is a human donor in a cohort sampled during active COVID-19. CDR3s include the opening cysteine and the closing phenylalanine or tryptophan. Fields, in order: D gene, clone size, J gene, V gene, CDR3 DNA, CDR3 protein. A D gene is named only where the DNA matches it firmly. Size values are once, few and many counts, or a class for expanded clones, and some rows have none.

NA,NA,TRBJ2-1,TRBV11-2,TGTGCCAGCAGCCCAGGTACAGGAGGGAATGAGCAGTTCTTC,CASSPGTGGNEQFF
TRBD2,NA,TRBJ2-3,TRBV11-2,TGTGCCAGCAGCTTTTGGGGGGAGCGGGAGTCCCCAGATACGCAGTATTTT,CASSFWGERESPDTQYF
TRBD1,NA,TRBJ1-2,TRBV12-5,TGTGCTAGTGGTTTGGAGCCGAAGGGGGCTCTCTATGGCTACACCTTC,CASGLEPKGALYGYTF
TRBD1,NA,TRBJ2-2,TRBV5-6,TGTGCCAGCAGCGGCCGGGGACAGTCGGTACCCGGGGAGCTGTTTTTT,CASSGRGQSVPGELFF
NA,NA,TRBJ2-6,TRBV28,TGTGCCAGCAGTTTCCAGGGGGGGGCCAACGTCCTGACTTTC,CASSFQGGANVLTF
NA,NA,TRBJ1-2,TRBV4-1,TGCGCCAGCAGCCAAGTTGGGGCCAAAGTGTATGGCTACACCTTC,CASSQVGAKVYGYTF
NA,NA,TRBJ1-2,TRBV9,TGTGCCAGCGGTCTGGACAGAACTGATGGCTACACCTTC,CASGLDRTDGYTF
NA,NA,TRBJ2-3,TRBV28,TGTGCCAGCAGTCTCCTCGGAGCGGGCAACACAGATACGCAGTATTTT,CASSLLGAGNTDTQYF
TRBD2,NA,TRBJ2-7,TRBV28,TGTGCCAGCAGCATAATAGCGGGAGGTTCCTCGAAGCAGTACTTC,CASSIIAGGSSKQYF
TRBD1,NA,TRBJ1-3,TRBV5-5,TGTGCCAGCAGCGTAGGCCGGGACAGAGGGAACACCATATATTTT,CASSVGRDRGNTIYF
TRBD2,once,TRBJ2-7,TRBV9,TGTGCCAGCAGCCCCACCTGGGGGGGCTACGAGCAGTACTTC,CASSPTWGGYEQYF
TRBD2,once,TRBJ2-2,TRBV9,TGTGCCAGCAGCGAACCATACAGCGGGGGCCTTAACACCGGGGAGCTGTTTTTT,CASSEPYSGGLNTGELFF
TRBD1,NA,TRBJ2-3,TRBV6-1,TGTGCCAGCAGTGAGAGGACAGGGGGCGGTTTGTCTACGCAGTATTTT,CASSERTGGGLSTQYF
NA,NA,TRBJ1-2,TRBV6-5,TGTGCCAGCAGTTATGAGGGCGGCAGTGGCTACACCTTC,CASSYEGGSGYTF
TRBD1,few,TRBJ1-5,TRBV12-5,TGTGCTAGTGGTTTGGGCCAGGGGGCCCAGCATTTT,CASGLGQGAQHF
NA,NA,TRBJ1-1,TRBV19,TGTGCCAGTAGTTGGGGAGGCATGAACACTGAAGCTTTCTTT,CASSWGGMNTEAFF
NA,NA,TRBJ2-3,TRBV20-1,TGCAGTGCTAGTAGGCAGGGAGGACTTAGCACAGATACGCAGTATTTT,CSASRQGGLSTDTQYF
TRBD1,NA,TRBJ2-7,TRBV7-6,TGTGCCAGCAGCCCCAAAGGAGTGGGACAGGGCAGTAACGAGCAGTACTTC,CASSPKGVGQGSNEQYF
TRBD1,NA,TRBJ1-5,TRBV6-5,TGTGCCAGCAGGAGACAGGGAGAGGGTCAGCCCCAGCATTTT,CASRRQGEGQPQHF
TRBD1,NA,TRBJ2-1,TRBV27,TGTGCCAGCAGTTTCCAGGGACAGATCAATGAGCAGTTCTTC,CASSFQGQINEQFF
NA,NA,TRBJ2-2,TRBV1,TGCACCAGCATGCTAGGAGGAGCCGGGGAGCTGTTTTTT,CTSMLGGAGELFF
TRBD1,NA,TRBJ1-2,TRBV19,TGTGCCAGCCTGGACAGGTTCGGGTATGGCTACACCTTC,CASLDRFGYGYTF
NA,NA,TRBJ1-2,TRBV6-5,TGTGCCAGCAGTTACAGTGGGCCCAACGGGGATAGCACCTTC,CASSYSGPNGDSTF
TRBD2,NA,TRBJ2-1,TRBV7-2,TGTGCCAGCAGCTTAACTAGCGGCCCCTACAATGAGCAGTTCTTC,CASSLTSGPYNEQFF